This T cell receptor beta chain came from a study of blood T cell repertoires in COVID-19 (TCRdb year 2020). Notes on the research overall: Samples covering the acute and convalescent phases of COVID-19 were provided by collaborators in the United States, Italy and Spain. Samples were obtained from the ongoing ImmuneRACE study (first 160 participants) and from 950 to 1,500 subjects provided by 6 global collaborators. The prospective study material was composed of cDNA or gDNA derived from T cells, B-cell-depleted T cells, or PBMCs. Deeply sampled blood TCRbeta repertoires from subjects exposed to, actively infected with, or recovered from COVID-19 were included in the dataset. Where available, HLA class I and class II types were taken from metadata supplied by the sample provider and were not determined by assay-based typing. A freely available public database, intended as a resource for researchers studying the immune response to SARS-CoV-2, is where the repertoires were released. Sample metadata almost always included a de-identified subject ID, COVID-19 status, age in years and sex.

TCRbeta CDR3 regions were amplified from genomic DNA using the immunoSEQ Assay, a bias-controlled multiplex PCR. The paper's processing steps were these. The number of nucleated cells in each sample was estimated by amplification of reference gene primers within the assay. To quantify the absolute abundance of each unique TCRbeta CDR3 rearrangement, sequence reads were collapsed and filtered. Productive Simpson clonality was computed per sample as the square root of Simpson's diversity index over productive rearrangements. Sourced from immuneACCESS, this table was stored by TCRdb with only in-frame sequences that have V and J called. A share of the clones is absent; for the studies checked, an unresolved V gene accounts for under half, and the remainder has no known explanation. Clone size and the V and J calls come from that table; the DNA yielded D and trimming. The sample records about 200,000 clones, roughly 81% of which are singletons. The ten largest clones add up to approximately 5% of the sample.

Results and caveats for the whole study, not just this receptor: Clinical and demographic metadata were provided uncurated, with the amount varying by source and participant.

As for this clone: This clone's antigen is unknown. The record has no base qualities; no much larger clone is one base away.

The collaborating institutions used their own protocols to collect whole blood in K2EDTA tubes. For TCRbeta analysis, collaborator samples were shipped as frozen whole blood, as isolated PBMCs, or as DNA extracted from either sample type. Sequencing input: peripheral blood. The clonotype was recovered from a woman older than 75 with acute or convalescent COVID-19.

The CDR3 region reads CASSLTRDHTQYF. The base sequence is TGTGCCAGCAGTTTAACCAGGGATCATACGCAGTATTTT. The chain links TRBV27 with TRBJ2-3; the D region possibly corresponds to TRBD1 (5 bases align). The CDR3 sequence holds 13 residues, the cysteine and phenylalanine included. CDR3 DNA is the only sequence kept; it has 39 bases, read in frame from the first base. V is pared back by 2 bases and J by 7 bases, with 10 bases lying between the germline termini. As encoded in the germline V gene (reference sequence), CDR1 is MNHEY while CDR2 is SMNVEV.